The entry below gives a single T cell receptor (beta chain) sequence along with its context. What this receptor recognizes is not known. No much larger clone exists at a distance of one base, and base qualities are not known. From V the trimming removes 4 bases and from J it removes 2 bases, while the gene matches leave 8 bases of the junction unaccounted for. Measured from the cysteine to the phenylalanine, the CDR3 is 15 residues long. Only CDR3 DNA is held: 45 bases, read in frame from base 1. The germline V gene specifies MDHEN as CDR1 and SYDVKM as CDR2. This record comes from a study of cytomegalovirus exposure and HLA in healthy donors (dated by TCRdb to 2015 to 2018). Regarding the complete study: According to a later analysis, one platform produced both the approximately 110 validation repertoires and the roughly 650 repertoires of the first cohort. The study combined high-throughput TCR immunosequencing, statistical association of individual TCRs with disease status, and machine learning to predict cytomegalovirus infection status. A separate validation cohort of more than 100 different subjects was used in addition to the roughly 640-subject first cohort. The aim of the study was to test whether cataloging public T cell receptors could identify signatures of past pathogen exposure.

The receptor library was made with the immunoSEQ multiplex PCR assay. Per the authors' processing: A statistical classification framework was built for diagnosing cytomegalovirus status from the catalog of TCR beta chain sequences. The source is immuneACCESS, and TCRdb retained only in-frame sequences with V and J called. Part of the clones is not carried over; for the studies checked, unresolved V genes explain less than half of this, and the remainder is unexplained. That table is the source of V, J and clone size, and D and trimming were worked out from the DNA. For this sample the table gives hundreds of thousands of clones, of which 86% were detected only once. 0.83% of the sample goes to the ten largest clones. The donors were included in the validation cohort of over a hundred subjects, a group kept apart from the approximately 670-subject first cohort. Here is what the overall study found, with its caveats: While some public TCRs were present in many individuals, most TCR sequences turned up only very rarely across donors. A total of fewer than 200 TCR beta chains were listed by the study as associated with cytomegalovirus. The classifier was reported to diagnose cytomegalovirus status with high specificity and sensitivity in both the original and validation cohorts. A later analysis found that TCRs clustered in the first cohort also tended to co-occur in the roughly 120 validation repertoires, with just under 95% of cluster scores above 0. The validation cohort had no HLA typing available for a later analysis, so co-occurrence within that cohort was assessed over all 120 or so repertoires. In vitro tests confirmed that a few of the cytomegalovirus-associated TCR beta chains recognize cytomegalovirus antigens. According to the authors, the approach could potentially be generalized to other disease states and immunological phenotypes.

The sequence joins TRBV28 to TRBJ2-7, and 7 junction bases match TRBD1. This TCR was sampled from a young woman in good health and CMV-seronegative. The specimen sequenced was PBMCs. In nucleotides, the sequence is TGTGCCAGCAGTTCCGCCGGGACAGTCGCCTACGAGCAGTACTTC. Translated, it reads CASSSAGTVAYEQYF.